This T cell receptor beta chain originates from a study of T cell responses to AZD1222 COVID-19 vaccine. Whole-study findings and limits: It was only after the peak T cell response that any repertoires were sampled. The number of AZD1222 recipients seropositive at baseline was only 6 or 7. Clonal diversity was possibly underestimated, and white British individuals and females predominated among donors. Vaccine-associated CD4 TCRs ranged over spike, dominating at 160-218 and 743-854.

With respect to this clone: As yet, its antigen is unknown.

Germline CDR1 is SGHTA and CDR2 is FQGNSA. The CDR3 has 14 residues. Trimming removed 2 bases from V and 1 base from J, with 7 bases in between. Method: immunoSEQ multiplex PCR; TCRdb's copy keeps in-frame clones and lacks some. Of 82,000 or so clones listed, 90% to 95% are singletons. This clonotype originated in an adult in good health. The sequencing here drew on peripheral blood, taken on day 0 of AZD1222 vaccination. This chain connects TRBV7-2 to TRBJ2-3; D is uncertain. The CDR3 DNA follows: TGTGCCAGCAGCTTATCTCGGGGCACAGATACGCAGTATTTT. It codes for CASSLSRGTDTQYF. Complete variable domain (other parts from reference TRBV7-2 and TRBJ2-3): GAGVSQSPSNKVTEKGKDVELRCDPISGHTALYWYRQSLGQGLEFLIYFQGNSAPDKSGLPSDRFSAERTGGSVSTLTIQRTQQEDSAVYLCASSLSRGTDTQYFGPGTRLTVL.